This T cell receptor beta chain was sequenced in a study of T cell responses to AZD1222 COVID-19 vaccine. Study background: The analysis combined second doses at about 4 or about 12 weeks. Study-level results: Possibly, clonal diversity was underestimated; donors were largely white British and included more females. Repertoire sampling occurred only after the peak T cell response. Of spike-specific TCRs, nearly half reportedly target regions left unmutated in variants.

As regards this clone: Its antigen is currently unknown.

TCRdb's copy holds only in-frame clones and misses some; the assay was immunoSEQ multiplex PCR. The data contain about 84,000 clones, 85% to 90% of them singletons. This clonotype was obtained from an adult in good health. Sequenced here: peripheral blood, sampled on day 0 of AZD1222 vaccination.

The CDR3 is CASSIVADTQYF. The CDR3 region has the DNA TGTGCCAGTAGTATAGTCGCAGATACGCAGTATTTT. The chain combines TRBV19 with TRBJ2-3; D is uncertain. Deletions cut 1 base from V and 4 bases from J, with 3 bases between. CDR3 length: 12 residues. Germline lookup yields CDR1 LNHDA and CDR2 SQIVND (reference sequence).